This TCR beta chain was captured by sequencing in a study of STAT5B mutations in CD4+ large granular lymphocyte leukemia. The V segment lost 4 bases and the J segment 5 bases; nucleotides outside the gene matches: 5. The CDR3 loop spans 15 amino acids. Germline lookup yields CDR1 SGHKS and CDR2 YYEKEE (reference sequence). The method was immunoSEQ multiplex PCR; TCRdb's version includes in-frame clones alone and lacks a portion of them. This repertoire shows roughly 46,000 clones, 80% to 85% found once; its top ten account for 0.35%. Remarks on this clone: Its antigen is unidentified.

Study outcomes and limitations: Main leukemic clonotypes were patient-specific, but about 26% appeared at low frequency elsewhere. Compared with healthy controls (2/35), patient top clones favored TRBV06 (8/27).

The sample was CD4+ T cells from blood buffy coats. V is TRBV5-5 and J is TRBJ1-5, with 11 nucleotides matching TRBD1. The TCR comes from a human donor in good health. The CDR3 protein is CASSPGTGGYQPQHF. CDR3 bases: TGTGCCAGCAGCCCCGGGACAGGGGGTTATCAGCCCCAGCATTTT.